The text below deals with one T cell receptor (beta chain). What it binds is unknown. The V end was cut by 4 bases, the J end by 4 bases, with 12 bases between. CDR1 and CDR2 from the germline V gene are SGHDT and YYEEEE. The CDR3 length is 15 residues. It was into CD45RA+ naive and CD45RA-negative memory subsets that the CD4+ cells were split. This record belongs to a study of shared clonotypes between healthy human individuals. The assay was carried out at the deep level. Template for every sorted-subset replicate PCR totaled about 200 ng DNA, around 33,000 T cell genomes. The protocol was immunoSEQ multiplex PCR, while the TCRdb copy is restricted to in-frame clones and leaves out a portion. The table lists over 2 million clones, roughly 92% of them singletons. Findings and limits, study-wide: The four-donor shared clonotypes exceeded non-shared clonotypes in generation probability, with non-shared ones scoring lower.

The origin of this receptor is a man between 18 and 29 years old in good health. Some clones in this sample may be carry-over from other donors' samples. Input material: naive CD4+ T cells from PBMCs. Subset specified: CD45RA+ positively selected. V gene TRBV5-6 combines with J gene TRBJ2-6; no firm D call. CDR3 amino acids: CASSPLFSGANVLTF. CDR3 nucleotide sequence: TGTGCCAGCAGCCCGCTTTTCTCCGGGGCCAACGTCCTGACTTTC.